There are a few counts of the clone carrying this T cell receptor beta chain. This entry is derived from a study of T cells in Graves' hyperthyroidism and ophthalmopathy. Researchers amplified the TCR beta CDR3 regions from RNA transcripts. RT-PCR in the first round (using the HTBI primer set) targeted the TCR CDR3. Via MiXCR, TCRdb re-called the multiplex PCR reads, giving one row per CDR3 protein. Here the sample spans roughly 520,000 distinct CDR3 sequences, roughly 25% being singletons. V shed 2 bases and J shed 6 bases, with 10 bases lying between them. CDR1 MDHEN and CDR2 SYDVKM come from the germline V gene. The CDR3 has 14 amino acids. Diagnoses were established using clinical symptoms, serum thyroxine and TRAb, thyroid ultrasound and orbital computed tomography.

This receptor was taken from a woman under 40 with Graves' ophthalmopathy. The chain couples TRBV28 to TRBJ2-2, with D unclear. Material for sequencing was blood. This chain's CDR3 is CASSLRLAPGELFF. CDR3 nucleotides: TGTGCCAGCAGTTTAAGACTGGCCCCCGGGGAGCTGTTTTTT.